These 9 T cell receptor beta chains were sequenced from one sample in a study of T cells in narcolepsy. The assay was immunoSEQ multiplex PCR, and TCRdb's table has in-frame clones only and misses some. The sample comprises tens of thousands of clones, around 87% of which are singletons, and roughly 0.89% rests with the top ten. The sequenced sample consisted of memory (CD45RA-) CD4+ T cells from blood. The origin of the receptors is a human donor in good health.

This clone was observed a single time. The chain uses TRBV14 and TRBJ2-1; D call uncertain. The CDR3 totals 15 residues. V lost 2 bases and J lost 7, with 15 bases in between. From germline, CDR1 is SGHDN and CDR2 FVKESK. The CDR3 spells CASSQYTTGGNEQFF. CDR3 sequence (DNA): TGTGCCAGCAGCCAATATACGACGGGTGGGAATGAGCAGTTCTTC.

This clone was counted only a few times. The chain has TRBV19 and TRBJ1-4; D is perhaps TRBD1 (6 bases). Germline lookup yields CDR1 LNHDA and CDR2 SQIVND (reference sequence). V was trimmed by 7 bases and J by 0 bases, leaving 12 bases between them. The CDR3 contains 15 residues. The CDR3 spells CASNRAEPTNEKLFF. The CDR3 DNA is TGTGCCAGTAACAGGGCGGAACCAACTAATGAAAAACTGTTTTTT.

V usage is TRBV7-9 and J usage is TRBJ1-2; TRBD1 is a possible D gene (6 bases). The V end lost 5 bases, the J end lost 4 bases, and 14 bases lay between the germline ends. Germline assignment: CDR1 SEHNR and CDR2 FQNEAQ (reference sequence). The CDR3 loop spans 14 amino acids. CDR3 region: CASSTGQNFYGYTF. DNA of the CDR3: TGTGCCAGCAGCACAGGACAGAACTTCTATGGCTACACCTTC.

Turning to this clone: Other DNA sequences in this specimen translate into the identical CDR3. This chain connects TRBV6-1 to TRBJ1-5, with a possible D match to TRBD1 (5 bases). Germline V gives CDR1 MNHNS, CDR2 SASEGT. The CDR3 is 13 amino acids. Trimming removed 7 bases from V and 5 bases from J, with 12 bases in between. The CDR3 is CASTQGNDQPQHF. The CDR3 DNA reads as TGTGCCAGCACCCAGGGTAACGATCAGCCCCAGCATTTT.

The chain carries TRBV2 and TRBJ2-1; D gene unclear. The CDR3 contains 15 residues. Germline-derived CDR1 and CDR2 are SNHLY and FYNNEI. Trimming took 2 bases from V and 3 from J, leaving 11 bases between them. DNA for the CDR3: TGTGCCAGCAGTGAAAGTGCAGCCGTCTACAATGAGCAGTTCTTC. Its translation is CASSESAAVYNEQFF.

The CDR3 bases are TGTGCCTGGAGTCCACTGGGCGGGGGCTTAGGAAACACCATATATTTT. It is translated as CAWSPLGGGLGNTIYF. This chain connects TRBV30 to TRBJ1-3, with D possibly matching TRBD1 (6 bases). CDR1 and CDR2 (germline): GTSNPN, SVGIG (reference sequence). Between the trimmed V and J ends, which lost 2 bases and 4 bases, there was a span of 18 bases. There are 16 residues in the CDR3.

The chain uses TRBV27 and TRBJ1-1, with D maybe TRBD1 (6 bases). V shed 5 bases and J shed 10 bases, with 14 bases lying between them. The CDR3 covers 12 residues. Per germline, CDR1 MNHEY and CDR2 SMNVEV (reference sequence). The CDR3 loop reads CASSTIQGRAFF. The CDR3 nucleotides read TGTGCCAGCAGTACTATACAGGGTCGAGCTTTCTTT.

The chain uses TRBV2 and TRBJ2-1, with D possibly TRBD1 on 6 matching bases. Germline lookup yields CDR1 SNHLY and CDR2 FYNNEI. The CDR3 loop spans 13 amino acids. With 7 bases removed from V and 5 bases from J, the gap between germline ends came to 12 bases. CDR3: CASMANRDNEQFF. The CDR3 bases are TGTGCCAGCATGGCCAACAGGGACAATGAGCAGTTCTTC.

For the CDR3, the DNA is TGTGCCAGTAGTATCGGGGGGCGCGGGATCAATGAGCAGTTCTTC. Translated, it gives CASSIGGRGINEQFF. V usage is TRBV19 and J usage is TRBJ2-1; D is perhaps TRBD2 (7 bases). The CDR3 is 15 amino acids. Germline loops: CDR1 LNHDA, CDR2 SQIVND (reference sequence). The V and J ends lost 3 bases and 6 bases respectively, with 15 bases between them.